This is a list of T cell receptor beta chains from one sample in a study of T cells after yellow fever vaccination. Using its own MiXCR run on the 5' RACE reads, TCRdb lists one record per CDR3 protein. The table includes approximately 130,000 distinct CDR3 sequences, 15% detected once. This specimen was CD8+ T cells sorted from PBMCs, taken 5 days after the yellow fever booster vaccination. Receptors were obtained from a man aged 18 to 30 who received the YFV17D yellow fever vaccine. Both conserved end residues are part of each CDR3. The D gene is left open where the match is weak. Expanded clones get a size class; other rows say once, few or many, or leave the size out.

j_call d_call v_call clone_size cdr3_aa cdr3_nt
TRBJ1-1 NA TRBV20-1 once CSARVVNTEAFF TGCAGTGCTAGAGTGGTGAACACTGAAGCTTTCTTT
TRBJ1-1 NA TRBV3-1 many CASSPGFGFNTEAFF TGTGCCAGCAGCCCTGGATTTGGATTTAACACTGAAGCTTTCTTT
TRBJ2-1 NA TRBV4-1 NA CASSQVGGDIEFF TGCGCCAGCAGCCAAGTCGGCGGGGATATTGAGTTCTTC
TRBJ2-4 TRBD1 TRBV29-1 few CSVAGGQTLLAKNIQYF TGCAGCGTAGCAGGGGGCCAGACCCTACTAGCCAAAAACATTCAGTACTTC
TRBJ1-2 NA TRBV6-5 once CASSYSQGRGLNYGYTF TGTGCCAGCAGTTACTCACAGGGCCGCGGATTAAACTATGGCTACACCTTC
TRBJ2-1 TRBD1 TRBV5-1 many CASRSGQGSYNEQFF TGCGCCAGCAGGTCGGGACAGGGGTCTTACAATGAGCAGTTCTTC
TRBJ2-2 NA TRBV6-5 few CASTTLGVGAGELFF TGTGCCAGCACCACACTCGGGGTTGGAGCCGGGGAGCTGTTTTTT
TRBJ2-2 NA TRBV19 NA CASSADGSNTGELFF TGTGCCAGTAGTGCGGACGGATCGAACACCGGGGAGCTGTTTTTT
TRBJ1-3 NA TRBV5-1 few CASTDYSGNTIYF TGCGCCAGCACGGATTACTCTGGAAACACCATATATTTT
TRBJ2-1 NA TRBV6-2/TRBV6-3 NA CASTEGRTIINEQFF TGTGCCAGCACTGAGGGGAGAACTATAATCAATGAGCAGTTCTTC
TRBJ1-1 NA TRBV24-1 NA CATRSSGSNTEAFF TGTGCCACCAGGTCCAGCGGATCGAACACTGAAGCTTTCTTT
TRBJ1-1 NA TRBV6-5 few CASSYPDRTEAFF TGTGCCAGCAGTTACCCCGACAGGACTGAAGCTTTCTTT
TRBJ2-1 NA TRBV3-1 many CASSQGIEVREQFF TGTGCCAGCAGCCAAGGAATCGAGGTGCGGGAGCAGTTCTTC
TRBJ2-1 TRBD1 TRBV13 NA CATKDRGRHEQFF TGTGCCACCAAGGACAGGGGGCGCCATGAGCAGTTCTTC
TRBJ1-2 TRBD1 TRBV7-2 NA CASSLPGQGANYGYTF TGTGCCAGCAGCTTACCGGGACAGGGGGCTAACTATGGCTACACCTTC
TRBJ1-1 TRBD1 TRBV5-6 many CASSGTGALNTEAFF TGTGCCAGCAGCGGGACAGGGGCCTTGAACACTGAAGCTTTCTTT
TRBJ2-1 NA TRBV20-1 NA CSARIAFNEQFF TGCAGTGCTAGAATAGCCTTCAATGAGCAGTTCTTC
TRBJ1-2 NA TRBV11-2 NA CASSLDFLGERAFYGYTF TGTGCCAGCAGCTTAGATTTCTTGGGGGAAAGGGCTTTCTATGGCTACACCTTC
TRBJ1-1 NA TRBV5-1 NA CASRRRQMNTEAFF TGCGCCAGCAGGAGGAGGCAGATGAACACTGAAGCTTTCTTT
TRBJ1-2 NA TRBV5-1 NA CASSDDPDSNYGYTF TGCGCCAGCAGCGATGACCCCGACAGCAACTATGGCTACACCTTC
TRBJ1-1 NA TRBV7-9 NA CASSSPRRVSSTEAFF TGTGCCAGCAGCTCTCCCAGGAGGGTTTCGTCCACTGAAGCTTTCTTT
TRBJ1-6 TRBD1 TRBV7-9 NA CASSLIGDRDNSPLHF TGTGCCAGCAGCTTAATCGGGGACAGGGATAATTCACCCCTCCACTTT
TRBJ2-1 TRBD2 TRBV11-2 few CASSLGRGSGGLYNEQFF TGTGCCAGCAGCTTAGGTCGAGGGAGCGGGGGACTCTACAATGAGCAGTTCTTC
TRBJ1-1 NA TRBV3-2 few CASSQGRNTEAFF TGTGCCAGCAGCCAGGGAAGGAACACTGAAGCTTTCTTT
TRBJ2-3 NA TRBV23-1 many CASRPRADTQYF TGCGCCAGCAGACCCCGGGCAGATACGCAGTATTTT
TRBJ2-1 TRBD2 TRBV9 NA CASSEGGTPLFF TGTGCCAGCAGCGAGGGAGGGACTCCGCTGTTCTTC
TRBJ1-5 NA TRBV7-9 NA CASSPSAVGFGNQPQHF TGTGCCAGCAGCCCCTCGGCCGTGGGATTCGGCAATCAGCCCCAGCATTTT
TRBJ1-6 NA TRBV3-1 few CASSPTEVSPLHF TGTGCCAGCAGCCCGACTGAGGTTTCACCCCTCCACTTT
TRBJ2-3 NA TRBV3-1 NA CASRQDWGGPTDTQYF TGTGCCAGCCGCCAAGATTGGGGGGGGCCGACAGATACGCAGTATTTT
TRBJ2-6 NA TRBV19 few CASKRMAGANVLTF TGTGCCAGTAAAAGGATGGCTGGGGCCAACGTCCTGACTTTC
TRBJ2-3 NA TRBV19 NA CASTSGMSSTDTQYF TGTGCCAGTACGTCAGGGATGAGTAGCACAGATACGCAGTATTTT
TRBJ2-2 TRBD2 TRBV6-2/TRBV6-3 few CASSPLAGGPGELFF TGTGCCAGCAGCCCTCTAGCGGGGGGCCCCGGGGAGCTGTTTTTT
TRBJ2-1 TRBD2 TRBV4-1 few CASSYRLASEQFF TGCGCCAGCAGCTACCGACTAGCGAGTGAGCAGTTCTTC
TRBJ1-6 NA TRBV5-1 NA CASSLSPASSYNSPLHF TGCGCCAGCAGCTTGAGCCCCGCCAGCTCCTATAATTCACCCCTCCACTTT
TRBJ2-1 TRBD2 TRBV7-2 few CASSSPTGGPYNEQFF TGTGCCAGCAGCTCCCCCACGGGGGGGCCTTACAATGAGCAGTTCTTC
TRBJ1-1 NA TRBV11-1 NA CASSRPMNTEAFF TGTGCCAGCAGCCGCCCCATGAACACTGAAGCTTTCTTT
TRBJ1-1 NA TRBV7-9 NA CALARGTEAFF TGTGCCCTGGCGCGGGGCACTGAAGCTTTCTTT
TRBJ1-1 NA TRBV6-2/TRBV6-3 NA CASKDNTEAFF TGTGCCAGCAAGGATAACACTGAAGCTTTCTTT
TRBJ2-3 NA TRBV7-8 few CASSLRQGGGTDTQYF TGTGCCAGCAGCTTAAGGCAGGGCGGGGGCACAGATACGCAGTATTTT
TRBJ1-2 TRBD1 TRBV30 few CAWTSGQLYYGYTF TGTGCCTGGACTTCGGGACAGCTTTACTATGGCTACACCTTC
TRBJ1-1 TRBD1 TRBV3-1 few CASSQEGQGILEAEAFF TGTGCCAGCAGCCAAGAGGGACAGGGTATATTGGAGGCTGAAGCTTTCTTT
TRBJ2-7 NA TRBV6-6 many CATLSAQAVYEQYF TGTGCCACCCTTTCCGCGCAGGCGGTCTACGAGCAGTACTTC
TRBJ1-2 NA TRBV13 NA CASSYSPGTSYGYTF TGTGCCAGCAGCTATAGCCCAGGGACTTCCTATGGCTACACCTTC
TRBJ1-1 NA TRBV7-8 few CASSLAKTAFF TGTGCCAGCAGCTTAGCCAAGACGGCTTTCTTT
TRBJ2-7 NA TRBV4-1 NA CASSQGPQGSYEQYF TGCGCCAGCAGCCAGGGCCCGCAGGGCTCCTACGAGCAGTACTTC
TRBJ1-4 TRBD1 TRBV4-2 few CASSQGGQGNEKLFF TGTGCCAGCAGCCAAGGCGGACAGGGGAATGAAAAACTGTTTTTT
TRBJ1-1 NA TRBV12-3/TRBV12-4 few CASRDGGYEAFF TGTGCCAGCAGGGACGGGGGCTATGAAGCTTTCTTT
TRBJ1-2 NA TRBV7-2 few CASSFVGGLTNYGYTF TGTGCCAGCAGCTTCGTGGGAGGGCTCACTAACTATGGCTACACCTTC
TRBJ2-5 TRBD2 TRBV29-1 few CSGILAGGRETQYF TGCAGCGGGATACTAGCGGGGGGGCGTGAGACCCAGTACTTC
TRBJ2-5 TRBD2 TRBV7-9 NA CASSLPSGGIRETQYF TGTGCCAGCAGCCTTCCTAGCGGGGGGATAAGAGAGACCCAGTACTTC
TRBJ2-6 NA TRBV15 many CATGQGGSFSGANVLTF TGTGCCACCGGTCAGGGGGGAAGTTTCTCTGGGGCCAACGTCCTGACTTTC
TRBJ2-3 NA TRBV6-5 NA CASSTDSTDTQYF TGTGCCAGCAGCACCGACAGCACAGATACGCAGTATTTT
TRBJ1-1 TRBD1 TRBV7-6 few CASSFGTGALNEAFF TGTGCCAGCAGCTTTGGGACAGGGGCCTTGAATGAAGCTTTCTTT
TRBJ2-5 TRBD2 TRBV11-2 few CASSSVRTSGPGVGETQYF TGTGCCAGCAGCTCGGTACGGACTAGCGGGCCCGGCGTGGGCGAGACCCAGTACTTC
TRBJ2-1 NA TRBV4-1 many CASSQIGVAYNEQFF TGCGCCAGCAGCCAAATTGGGGTCGCCTACAATGAGCAGTTCTTC
TRBJ1-1 TRBD1 TRBV6-1 few CASRLEVGTGEFSVNTEAFF TGTGCCAGCAGGCTGGAGGTAGGGACAGGGGAATTTAGCGTGAACACTGAAGCTTTCTTT
TRBJ1-4 NA TRBV7-9 NA CASSLGSGGVEKLFF TGTGCCAGCAGCTTAGGATCCGGGGGCGTAGAAAAACTGTTTTTT
TRBJ1-6 NA TRBV7-8 few CASSLGPGGPLHF TGTGCCAGCAGCTTGGGCCCGGGAGGACCCCTCCACTTT